This TCR beta chain was captured by sequencing in a study of identifying expanded T cells in peripheral blood. Assay used: immunoSEQ multiplex PCR; TCRdb lists only in-frame clones, some missing. The table records around 84,000 clones, roughly 90% of them present only once. Sequenced: blood. This clonotype was sampled from a person aged 18 to 70 in good health.

CDR3 nucleotides: TGCAGCGTTGATGGGGGCGCGGTAGGAAACACCATATATTTT. Its protein product is CSVDGGAVGNTIYF. The rearrangement uses TRBV29-1 and TRBJ1-3; a weak D match, TRBD1 (6 bases). Looked up from germline, CDR1 is SQVTM and CDR2 is ANQGSEA. This CDR3 has 14 amino acids. V gave up 3 bases and J gave up 4 bases, with 13 bases separating them. The entire variable domain, with the rest obtained from reference TRBV29-1 and TRBJ1-3, is as follows: SAVISQKPSRDICQRGTSLTIQCQVDSQVTMMFWYRQQPGQSLTLIATANQGSEATYESGFVIDKFPISRPNLTFSTLTVSNMSPEDSSIYLCSVDGGAVGNTIYFGEGSWLTVV.